This T cell receptor beta chain was captured by sequencing in a study of control samples from healthy donors and cancer patients. Sequencing used immunoSEQ multiplex PCR; TCRdb keeps in-frame clones, though not all of them. Of about 120,000 clones in the sample, 80% to 90% were seen once. Germline values: CDR1 MNHEY, CDR2 SMNVEV (reference sequence). V was clipped by 10 bases and J by 4 bases; unmatched bases: 12. This CDR3 has 16 amino acids. The sequencing sample was made of PBMCs. The source is a woman between 45 and 60 years old with colorectal cancer. The chain links TRBV27 to TRBJ2-2; 10 nucleotides align to TRBD2. The CDR3 DNA reads as TGTGCCACCCGCACCGAGAGCGGGGGGGGCACCGGGGAGCTGTTTTTT. Protein sequence: CATRTESGGGTGELFF.